This T cell receptor (beta chain) was observed in a study of T-cell reconstitution after alpha-beta-depleted transplantation in children. Broader study findings: As was reported, about two months after transplant, alpha-beta T cells came from several hundred expanded graft clones.

This CDR3 spans 15 amino acids. Trimming cost V 8 bases and J 0 bases, with 14 bases left between them. The germline CDR1 and CDR2 sequences are SGHVS and FQNEAQ. A library of TCRbeta sequences, prepared with unique molecular identifiers, was generated. MiXCR was run by TCRdb on the PCR reads, yielding one entry per CDR3 protein. The sample holds approximately 240,000 distinct CDR3 sequences, approximately 10% seen once. This clonotype was seen at least ten times. Its matching antigen is unknown. The sample here was PBMCs, taken before TCRalphabeta/CD19-depleted stem cell transplant. This TCR derives from a child under two years old with acute myeloid leukemia, due to receive a stem cell transplant. This rearrangement joins TRBV7-8 to TRBJ1-5; no firm D call. The CDR3 sequence is CASASSGNSNQPQHF. The CDR3 coding sequence is TGTGCCAGCGCTTCCTCCGGTAATAGCAATCAGCCCCAGCATTTT.